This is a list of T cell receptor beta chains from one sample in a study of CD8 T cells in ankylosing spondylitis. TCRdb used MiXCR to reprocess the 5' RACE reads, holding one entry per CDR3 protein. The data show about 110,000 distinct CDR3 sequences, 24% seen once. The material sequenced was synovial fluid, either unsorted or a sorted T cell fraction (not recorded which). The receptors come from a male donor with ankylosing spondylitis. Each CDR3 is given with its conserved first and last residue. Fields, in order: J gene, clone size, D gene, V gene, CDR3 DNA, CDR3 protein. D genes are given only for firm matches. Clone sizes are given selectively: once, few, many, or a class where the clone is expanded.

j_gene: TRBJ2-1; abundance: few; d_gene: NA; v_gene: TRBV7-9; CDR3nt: TGTGCCAGCAGCCTGATTCACTCCGATGAGCAGTTCTTC; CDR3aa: CASSLIHSDEQFF
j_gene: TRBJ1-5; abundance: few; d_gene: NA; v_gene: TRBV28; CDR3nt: TGTGCCAGCAGTTTCGGGACGGTTGGCCAGCCCCAGCATTTT; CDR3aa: CASSFGTVGQPQHF
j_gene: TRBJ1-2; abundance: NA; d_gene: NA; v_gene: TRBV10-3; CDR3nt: TGTGCCATCAGTGAATCGGACTATGGCTACACCTTC; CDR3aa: CAISESDYGYTF
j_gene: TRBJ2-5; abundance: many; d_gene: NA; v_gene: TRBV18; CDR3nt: TGTGCCAGCTCACCAGTGCGGGAGACCCAGTACTTC; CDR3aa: CASSPVRETQYF
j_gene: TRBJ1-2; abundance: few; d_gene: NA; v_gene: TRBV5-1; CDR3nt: TGCGCCAGCAGCTTGGATGCGAGTGGCTACACCTTC; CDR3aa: CASSLDASGYTF
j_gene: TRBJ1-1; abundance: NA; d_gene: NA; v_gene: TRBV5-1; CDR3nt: TGCGCCAGCAGCTTCGGTGCGAACACTGAAGCTTTCTTT; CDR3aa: CASSFGANTEAFF
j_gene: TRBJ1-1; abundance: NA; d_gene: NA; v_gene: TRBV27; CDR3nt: TGTGCCAGCAGTTTATCGCCAGGGACGAACACTGAAGCTTTCTTT; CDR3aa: CASSLSPGTNTEAFF
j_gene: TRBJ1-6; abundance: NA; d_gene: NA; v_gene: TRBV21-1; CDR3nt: TGTGCCAGCACCCACAGGAGCTCCTATAATTCACCCCTCCACTTT; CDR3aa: CASTHRSSYNSPLHF
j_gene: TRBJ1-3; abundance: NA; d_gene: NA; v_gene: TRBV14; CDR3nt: TGTGCCAGCAGCCGGACAGCCTCTGGAAACACCATATATTTT; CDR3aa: CASSRTASGNTIYF
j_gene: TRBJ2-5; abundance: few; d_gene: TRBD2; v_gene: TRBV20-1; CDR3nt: TGCAGTGCAGCTAGCGGCCCCCAAGAGACCCAGTACTTC; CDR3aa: CSAASGPQETQYF
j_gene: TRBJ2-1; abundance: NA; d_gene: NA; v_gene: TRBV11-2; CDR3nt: TGTGCCAGCAGCTTAGGACTAGGGGCTTGGCAGTTCTTC; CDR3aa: CASSLGLGAWQFF
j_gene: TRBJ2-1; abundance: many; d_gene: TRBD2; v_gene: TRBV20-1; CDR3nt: TGCAGTGCTAGAGATCGGGCGGGAGCCTACAATGAGCAGTTCTTC; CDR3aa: CSARDRAGAYNEQFF
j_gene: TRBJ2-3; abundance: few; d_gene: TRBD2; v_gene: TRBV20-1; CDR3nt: TGCAGTTCCAGGGATGGCGGGAGTTCTTTGGATACGCAGTATTTT; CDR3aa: CSSRDGGSSLDTQYF
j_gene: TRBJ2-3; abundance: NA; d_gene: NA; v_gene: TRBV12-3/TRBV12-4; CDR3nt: TGTGCCAGCAGTTTAAGATGGTCGCGCGGGACCAGCACAGATACGCAGTATTTT; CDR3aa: CASSLRWSRGTSTDTQYF
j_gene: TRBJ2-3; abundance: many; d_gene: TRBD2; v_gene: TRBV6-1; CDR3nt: TGTGCCAGCAGTCCTAGCGGGAGGGACACAGATACGCAGTATTTT; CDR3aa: CASSPSGRDTDTQYF
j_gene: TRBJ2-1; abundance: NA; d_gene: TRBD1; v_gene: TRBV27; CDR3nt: TGTGCCAGCAGGCGGGGACAGGGGGCAAATGAGCAGTTCTTC; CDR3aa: CASRRGQGANEQFF
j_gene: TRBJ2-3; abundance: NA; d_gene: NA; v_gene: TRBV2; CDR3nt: TGTGCCAGCAAACGGGAGTGGGAAGATACGCAGTATTTT; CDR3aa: CASKREWEDTQYF
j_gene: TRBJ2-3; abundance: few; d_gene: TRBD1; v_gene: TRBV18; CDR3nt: TGTGCCAGCTCAGAAGACAGGGGGGCGCAGTATTTT; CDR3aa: CASSEDRGAQYF
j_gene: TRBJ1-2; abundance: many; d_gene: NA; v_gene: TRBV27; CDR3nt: TGTGCCAGCTCCAGGACGGGTGCTAACTATGGCTACACCTTC; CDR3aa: CASSRTGANYGYTF
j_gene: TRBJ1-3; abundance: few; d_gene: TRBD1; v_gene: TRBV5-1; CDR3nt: TGCGCCAGCAGCTTGTTGACAGGGGGCGCGAATGGAAACACCATATATTTT; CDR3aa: CASSLLTGGANGNTIYF
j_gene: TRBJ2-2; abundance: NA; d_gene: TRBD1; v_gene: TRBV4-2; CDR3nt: TGTGCCAGCAGCCTAATCCGGGACAGGAACACCGGGGAGCTGTTTTTT; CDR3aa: CASSLIRDRNTGELFF
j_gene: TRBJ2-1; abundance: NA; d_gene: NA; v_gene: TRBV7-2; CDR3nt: TGTGCCAGCAGCCCACTAGGAGTCAGGGGCGATGAGCAGTTCTTC; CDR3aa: CASSPLGVRGDEQFF
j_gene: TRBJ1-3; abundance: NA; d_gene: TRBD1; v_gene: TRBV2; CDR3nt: TGTGCCAGCACCACCTTGGGACAGGTCTTCTCTGGAAACACCATATATTTT; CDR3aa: CASTTLGQVFSGNTIYF
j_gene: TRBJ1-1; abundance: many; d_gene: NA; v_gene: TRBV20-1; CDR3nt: TGCAGTGCTAGAGCCGGTAGTAACACTGAAGCTTTCTTT; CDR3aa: CSARAGSNTEAFF
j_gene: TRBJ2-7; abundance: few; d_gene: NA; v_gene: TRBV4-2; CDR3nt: TGTGCCAGCAGCCAAGCCGGGCAGGTGGAGCAGTACTTC; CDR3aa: CASSQAGQVEQYF
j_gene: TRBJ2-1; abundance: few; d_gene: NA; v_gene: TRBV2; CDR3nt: TGTGCGACCGGGACTCAAGGTACCAATGAGCAGTTCTTC; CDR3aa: CATGTQGTNEQFF
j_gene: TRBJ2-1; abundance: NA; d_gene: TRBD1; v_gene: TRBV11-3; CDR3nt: TGTGCCAGCAGCTTAGGGACCGGACAGGGCGGGCAGTTCTTC; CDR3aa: CASSLGTGQGGQFF
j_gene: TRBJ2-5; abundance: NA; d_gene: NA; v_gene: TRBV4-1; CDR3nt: TGCGCCAGCAGCCAGTACGATATTGGGGGAGAGACCCAGTACTTC; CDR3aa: CASSQYDIGGETQYF
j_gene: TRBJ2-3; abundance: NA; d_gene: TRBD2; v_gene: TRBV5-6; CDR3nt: TGTGCCAGCAGACTAGCGGGAGGTCCGACAGATACGCAGTATTTT; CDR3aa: CASRLAGGPTDTQYF
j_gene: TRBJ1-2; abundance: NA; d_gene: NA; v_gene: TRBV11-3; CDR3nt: TGTGCCAGCAGCTTAGCCGACAGGTACGCTAACTATGGCTACACCTTC; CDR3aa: CASSLADRYANYGYTF
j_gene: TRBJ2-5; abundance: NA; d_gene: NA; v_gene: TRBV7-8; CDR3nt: TGTGCCAGCAGCCCGATAGACGGGAAAAGTGGGACCCAGTACTTC; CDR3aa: CASSPIDGKSGTQYF
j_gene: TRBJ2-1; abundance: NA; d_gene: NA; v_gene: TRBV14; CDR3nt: TGTGCCAGCAGCCAAAGCCGTAATGAGCAGTTCTTC; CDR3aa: CASSQSRNEQFF
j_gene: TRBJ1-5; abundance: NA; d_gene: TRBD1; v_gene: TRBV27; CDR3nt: TGTGCCAGCAGTTTGGGGCAGGGGGCCGGACAGCCCCAGCATTTT; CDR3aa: CASSLGQGAGQPQHF
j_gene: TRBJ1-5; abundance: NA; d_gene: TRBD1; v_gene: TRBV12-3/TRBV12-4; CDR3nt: TGTGCCAGCAGTATAACAGGGGGAGGTCAGCCCCAGCATTTT; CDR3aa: CASSITGGGQPQHF
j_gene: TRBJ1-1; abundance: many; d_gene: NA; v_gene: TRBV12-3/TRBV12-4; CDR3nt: TGTGCCAGCATTTCCTATCCAGGACAGAACACTGAAGCTTTCTTT; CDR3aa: CASISYPGQNTEAFF
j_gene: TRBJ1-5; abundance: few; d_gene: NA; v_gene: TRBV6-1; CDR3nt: TGTGCCAGCAGCCCCATGGTTAGCGGGGGTCAGCCCCAGCATTTT; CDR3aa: CASSPMVSGGQPQHF
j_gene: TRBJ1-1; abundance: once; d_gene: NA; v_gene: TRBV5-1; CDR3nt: TGCGCCAGCAGCCTGACCCCGGGGTCCCCTGAAGCTTTCTTT; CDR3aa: CASSLTPGSPEAFF
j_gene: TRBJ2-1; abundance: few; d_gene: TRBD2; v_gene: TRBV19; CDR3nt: TGTGCCAGTAGTAAAACTAGCGGGAGGTCGAGCAATGAGCAGTTCTTC; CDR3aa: CASSKTSGRSSNEQFF
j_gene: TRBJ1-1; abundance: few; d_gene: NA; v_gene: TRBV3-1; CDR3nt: TGTGCCAGCAGCCGAGAAGCCTGGGGATTCGAAGCTTTCTTT; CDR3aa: CASSREAWGFEAFF
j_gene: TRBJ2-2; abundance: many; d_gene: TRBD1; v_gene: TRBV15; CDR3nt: TGTGCCACCGGACAGGGACGGGAGCTGTTTTTT; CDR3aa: CATGQGRELFF
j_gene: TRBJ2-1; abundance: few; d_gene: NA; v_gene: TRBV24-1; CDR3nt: TGTGCCACCAGTGATTTGATGGGCGGAGGGGCCTACAATGAGCAGTTCTTC; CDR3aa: CATSDLMGGGAYNEQFF
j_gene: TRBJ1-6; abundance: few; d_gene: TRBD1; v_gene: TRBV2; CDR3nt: TGTGCCAGCAGTGCCGGGGACAGATATAATTCACCCCTCCACTTT; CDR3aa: CASSAGDRYNSPLHF
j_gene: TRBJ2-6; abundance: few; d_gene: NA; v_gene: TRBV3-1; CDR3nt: TGTGCCAGCAGCCCATATGTTTCTGGGGCCAACGTCCTGACTTTC; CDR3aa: CASSPYVSGANVLTF
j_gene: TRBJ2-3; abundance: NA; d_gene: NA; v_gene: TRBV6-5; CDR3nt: TGTGCCAGCAGCCCCGATCCAGATACGCAGTATTTT; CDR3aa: CASSPDPDTQYF
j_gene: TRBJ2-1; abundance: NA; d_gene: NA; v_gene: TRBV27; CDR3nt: TGTGCCAGCAGTTTAGGAGGGGACCAAATCTTC; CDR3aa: CASSLGGDQIF
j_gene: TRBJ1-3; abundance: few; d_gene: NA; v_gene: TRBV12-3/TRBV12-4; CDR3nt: TGTGCCAGCAGTTTACCAGGGCTGGGTGGAAACACCATATATTTT; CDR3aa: CASSLPGLGGNTIYF
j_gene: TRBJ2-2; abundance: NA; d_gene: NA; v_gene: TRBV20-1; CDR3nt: TGCAGTGCTAGACCCCTGACTAAGAACGCCGGGGAGCTGTTTTTT; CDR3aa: CSARPLTKNAGELFF
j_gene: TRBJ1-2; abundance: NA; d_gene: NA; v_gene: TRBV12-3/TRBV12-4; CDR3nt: TGTGCCAGCAGCATTAACAGCGATGGCTACACCTTC; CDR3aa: CASSINSDGYTF
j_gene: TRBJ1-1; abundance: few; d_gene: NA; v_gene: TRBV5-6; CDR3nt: TGTGCCAGCAGCTCGGCCCACGGCGCAATTGAAGCTTTCTTT; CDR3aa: CASSSAHGAIEAFF
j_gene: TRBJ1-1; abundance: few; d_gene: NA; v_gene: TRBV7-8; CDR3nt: TGTGCCAGCAGCTTAGCGCGACAGCCTACGGTCCCTTTCTTT; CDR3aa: CASSLARQPTVPFF
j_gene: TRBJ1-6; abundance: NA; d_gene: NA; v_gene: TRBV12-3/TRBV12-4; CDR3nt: TGTGCCAGCAGTTTATGGGCGCCTGGGGGGGCCTATAATTCACCCCTCCACTTT; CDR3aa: CASSLWAPGGAYNSPLHF
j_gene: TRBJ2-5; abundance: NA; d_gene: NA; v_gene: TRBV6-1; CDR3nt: TGTGCCAGCAGCCCGTCCCTGTACCAAGAGACCCAGTACTTC; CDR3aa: CASSPSLYQETQYF
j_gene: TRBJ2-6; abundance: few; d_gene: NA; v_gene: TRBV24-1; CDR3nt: TGTGCCACCAGTGGAGCTTCAGGGGCCAACGTCCTGACTTTC; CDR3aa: CATSGASGANVLTF
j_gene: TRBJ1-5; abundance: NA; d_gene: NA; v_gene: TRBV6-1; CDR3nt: TGTGCCAGCAGTGAGCGGGGTTATCAGCCCCAGCATTTT; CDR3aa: CASSERGYQPQHF
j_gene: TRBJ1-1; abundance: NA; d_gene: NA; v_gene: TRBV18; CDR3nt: TGTGCCAGCTCACCAATAGGGGGGACGAACACTGAAGCTTTCTTT; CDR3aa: CASSPIGGTNTEAFF